The following is a T cell receptor (beta chain) sequence with its context. This clone was found once. Its specific antigen is unknown. The record has no base qualities; no much larger clone is one base away. From cysteine to phenylalanine, the CDR3 is 14 amino acids long. CDR3 DNA is the only sequence kept; it has 42 bases, read in frame from the first base. From the germline V gene (reference sequence), CDR1 is SEHNR and CDR2 is FQNEAQ. V and J lose 5 bases and 2 bases, and a span of 9 bases separates them. The entry originates in a study of cytomegalovirus exposure and HLA in healthy donors (dated by TCRdb to the late 2010s). Regarding the research as a whole: An earlier analysis of some 620 of the donors reported over 250 Gb of sequence data and 117 million unique TCR beta sequences obtained from around 170 million T cells. Donor age, sex, ethnicity and CMV serostatus were collected together with the repertoire data. The later analysis used no new phenotypic data to find candidate immune exposures, relying instead on TCR beta sequences and their occurrence across donors. Genome-wide SNP genotypes for about 60% of the roughly 700 donors were used in a later genetic analysis, which treated that subset as a discovery cohort. Every discovery cohort repertoire had been produced on one sequencing platform. Because of strong linkage in the cohort, roughly five DR-DQ haplotypes were treated as single units for association and clustering. The number of typed donors differed by locus: roughly 620-630 for A, B, C, DRB1 and DQB1; 522 for DQA1; 600 to 610 for DPA1; and roughly 490 for DPB1. The study profiled the T cell repertoires of hundreds of subjects by immunosequencing and related them to cytomegalovirus serostatus. Across about 380 genotyped donors of the cohort, an average of roughly 250,000 unique TCR beta nucleotide sequences per donor were sequenced, and 15% to 20% of those sequences were non-productive. To predict cytomegalovirus infection status, the study brought together high-throughput TCR immunosequencing, statistical association of individual TCRs with disease status, and machine learning. The study aimed to test whether signatures of past pathogen exposure could be identified by cataloging public T cell receptors. Of the roughly 420 genotyped donors, 65% to 90% were placed in the genetic ancestry cluster associated with self-reported Caucasian donors. HLA typing included class I and class II loci at four-digit resolution. In a later analysis, previously published TCR beta repertoires from some 640 donors were re-analyzed and high-resolution HLA genotyping was added so that TCR occurrence patterns could be studied. In an earlier analysis of roughly 540 of the donors, high-throughput TCR beta sequencing was used to judge whether each TCR beta V gene segment behaved as functional or pseudogenic. An early release that covered roughly 600 HLA-typed donors contained about 300 gigabases of sequencing data and tens of millions of unique TCR sequences. Along with the roughly 670-subject first cohort, a separate validation cohort of over 90 different subjects was used. Overall study results and their limits: A few of the identified cytomegalovirus-associated TCR beta chains were confirmed in vitro to be specific for cytomegalovirus antigens. In a later genetic analysis, fewer N-insertions in productive TCRs were reported among donors in an Asian-associated ancestry cluster than the roughly 640-donor mean. A further reported finding was that TCR beta sequences accurately predicted the HLA-A and HLA-B alleles for most subjects in the first cohort. In a later analysis, several top co-occurrence clusters were reported to appear linked to parvovirus B19, influenza, CMV and Epstein-Barr virus. Because HLA typing was missing for some donors at each locus, association tests included only the typed subset. While some public TCRs were present in many individuals, most TCR sequences turned up only very rarely across donors. The study gave a list of under 200 TCR beta chains associated with cytomegalovirus. Because counts were too low, around 18 rarely observed V segments, including chromosome 9 orphons, were left out of the earlier analysis of 587 of the donors. In a later genetic analysis, a missense DCLRE1C variant was associated with V-gene and J-gene trimming of TCR beta chains, and the association was replicated in an independent cohort. At a false discovery rate of 0.05, a later analysis linked some 17,000 TCR beta sequences to specific HLA alleles. The sequencing pipeline was judged likely to have produced a cluster of highly shared sequence variants as a technical artifact. Immune exposure information for the cohort was limited to CMV serostatus. An earlier analysis of around 500 of the donors showed that most TCR beta V segments appeared in productive rearrangements either about 87% or about 30% of the time, which broadly matched IMGT annotations. The authors suggested that the approach could potentially be extended to other disease states and immunological phenotypes. Correlated functional status among segregating V segments might reflect linkage disequilibrium, but an unknown experimental factor could not be ruled out. Only TCR beta chains were sequenced in this cohort, and the absence of alpha or paired-chain data limited detectable features. Sequencing depth was assumed to be roughly uniform across donors in the presence/absence analyses, though that assumption may not hold. Some IMGT-functional V segments, including TRBV6-2 and TRBV6-3, could not be told apart with the 87-base-pair reads, so those segments were excluded. In a later analysis, HLA-associated TCR beta chains showed more clonal expansion and lower generation probabilities than non-associated chains that were equally common. When HLA alleles, especially DR and DQ, strongly co-occurred, attributing TCR associations to individual alleles was difficult. According to a later analysis, most CMV-associated TCR beta chains appeared to be HLA-restricted, and the HLA associations seemed to be driven largely by CMV exposure. The classifier was reported to diagnose cytomegalovirus status with high specificity and sensitivity in both the original and validation cohorts. In a later analysis, the rate of TCR association differed among HLA loci, with DRB1 alleles having the most associated TCRs and HLA-C alleles having the fewest.

The cohort consisted of 600 to 700 healthy bone marrow donors. At the time of sampling, all cohort members were nominally healthy, though unrecorded immune exposures were likely present. The donor was CMV seropositive and belonged to the group of 250 to 300 seropositive cohort members. A peripheral blood sample was collected from each donor, and TCR beta sequencing was performed on peripheral blood mononuclear cells. Genomic DNA was extracted from the blood cell samples with the Qiagen DNeasy Blood Extraction Kit. The method behind the library was the immunoSEQ multiplex PCR assay. For the multiplex PCR, a mixture combining 60 forward primers for TCR Vbeta segments and 13 reverse primers for TCR Jbeta segments was used. Amplification of the CDR3 region of rearranged TCR beta genes was performed with a multiplex PCR assay on genomic DNA. The Illumina HiSeq System was used to sequence the amplified TCR beta libraries as 87-base-pair reads. In the paper's pipeline: Across the 640 or so repertoires, a later analysis counted some 81 million unique TCR beta chains, some 11 million of which were shared by at least two donors. Raw reads were error-corrected and collapsed into unique sequences with a nearest-neighbor algorithm that merged closely related sequences to remove PCR and sequencing errors. CDR3 sequences were aligned to IMGT reference sequences to assign V, D and J gene segments. For a sequence to be retained, a match of at least six nucleotides to both a V gene segment and a J gene segment was required. A rearrangement counted as productive if the CDR3 had no stop codons and remained in frame with V and J, and every other rearrangement counted as non-productive. CDR3 was defined by IMGT convention, running from the second conserved V-encoded cysteine to the conserved J-encoded phenylalanine. The earlier analysis of 587 of the donors excluded any sequence lacking an unambiguous match to a single V gene segment. An earlier analysis of several hundred of the donors classified V segments as functional when productive rearrangements were above 56.7% and as segregating when the standard deviation between donors was above 5%. A statistical classification framework was developed to diagnose cytomegalovirus status using the catalog of TCR beta chain sequences. In a later analysis, V and J genes were assigned by comparing TCR nucleotide sequences against IMGT/GENE-DB human TR gene sequences. The TCRdist pipeline was used in a later analysis to assign CDR3 sequences and most-parsimonious VDJ recombination scenarios. In a later analysis, every TCR beta chain was defined by the combination of its CDR3 amino acid sequence and its V-gene family, and reads without a unique V-gene family were dropped. In a later analysis, 500 to 700 highly shared, low-generation-probability nucleotide sequences were removed to address suspected cross-contamination and a sequencing artifact. In a later analysis, a clonal expansion index was calculated for each public chain from normalized within-repertoire ranks of inferred template counts. In a later analysis, generation probabilities were computed using a VDJ recombination model fitted to out-of-frame rearrangements, and the results were checked against IGoR. Hypergeometric tests were used in a later analysis to score TCR-TCR, TCR-HLA and TCR-CMV co-occurrence, with a repertoire-size bias correction applied to the TCR pairs. In a later analysis, false discovery rates were estimated by permuting HLA or CMV assignments 20 times. A later analysis grouped co-occurring TCRs with DBSCAN, adding TCRdist sequence similarity when clustering within HLA-allele-positive subsets. Repertoires with fewer than 30,000 or more than 120,000 public chains, plus five repertoires with anomalous nucleotide sharing, were excluded from co-occurrence clustering. Imported from immuneACCESS, the table was reduced by TCRdb to in-frame sequences with V and J called. These copies leave out some clones; in studies compared against another copy, an unresolved V gene accounts for under half, and the cause of the remainder is not known. The DNA gave D and trimming, while V, J and clone size come from that table. Across this sample there are about 190,000 clones, with approximately 75% seen only once. The biggest ten clones account for approximately 5% of the sample.

The material sequenced was PBMCs. The TCR originated in a man aged 25 to 40 in good health and CMV-seropositive. The receptor chain draws on TRBV7-9 and TRBJ1-4, with no reliable assignment of the D segment. CDR3 region: CASSPRVTNEKLFF. The nucleotides are TGTGCCAGCAGCCCCCGGGTGACTAATGAAAAACTGTTTTTT.